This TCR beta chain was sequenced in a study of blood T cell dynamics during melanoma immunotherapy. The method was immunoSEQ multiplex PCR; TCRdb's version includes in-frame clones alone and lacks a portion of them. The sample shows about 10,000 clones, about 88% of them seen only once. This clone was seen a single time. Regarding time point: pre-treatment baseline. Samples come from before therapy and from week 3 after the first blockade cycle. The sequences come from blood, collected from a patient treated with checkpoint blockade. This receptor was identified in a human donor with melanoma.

CDR3 in amino acids: CASSYSPGNTEAFF. The CDR3 bases are TGTGCCAGCAGTTACTCGCCAGGGAACACTGAAGCTTTCTTT. The rearrangement links TRBV6-6 to TRBJ1-1, with no clear D. The germline gives CDR1 MNHNY, CDR2 SVGAGI (reference sequence). This CDR3 comprises 14 residues. V lost 0 bases and J lost 1, with 6 bases in between.